The TCR beta chain described here comes from a study of blood T cell repertoires in COVID-19. Turning to the study itself: Specimens from acute and convalescent COVID-19 originated in the United States, Italy and Spain. PBMCs, B-cell-depleted T cells, or T cells were the source of the cDNA or gDNA that made up the material.

CDR1 is SGHRS, CDR2 YFSETQ, per germline. CDR3 size: 14 residues. V was clipped by 9 bases and J by 9 bases, with 19 bases between them. In the original analysis: Reference gene primer amplification gave estimated nucleated cell counts. Profiling relied on immunoSEQ multiplex PCR, and the TCRdb table lists in-frame clones only, not all of them. V and J calls and clone size are given by that table; D and trimming were obtained from the DNA. This table has about 100,000 clones, 65% to 85% appearing once. The sample taken for sequencing was peripheral blood. This chain uses TRBV5-1 with TRBJ1-6; a weak D match, TRBD1 (6 bases). The sequence derives from a woman aged 60-70 years with acute or convalescent COVID-19. This CDR3 reads CATRRDTFTSPLHF. CDR3 bases: TGCGCCACCCGCAGGGACACCTTTACTTCACCCCTCCACTTT.